Below, one T cell receptor (beta chain) is given with its context. Its antigen is not yet known. Base qualities are not recorded, but no much larger clone differs from it by a single base. The collaborating institutions used their own protocols to collect whole blood in K2EDTA tubes. For TCRbeta analysis, collaborator samples were shipped as frozen whole blood, as isolated PBMCs, or as DNA extracted from either sample type. Unmatched junction bases come to 7, with V trimmed by 7 bases and J by 6 bases. The CDR3, cysteine through phenylalanine, is 13 amino acids long. The CDR3 DNA has 39 bases and is translated from base 1. From the germline V gene, CDR1 is KGHDR and CDR2 is SFDVKD. The entry originates in a study of blood T cell repertoires in COVID-19 (TCRdb year 2020). With regard to the full study: Samples from collaborators originated in the United States, Italy and Spain and spanned both the acute and convalescent phases of COVID-19. Nearly every sample came with metadata listing a de-identified subject ID, COVID-19 status, age in years and sex. Samples were obtained from the ongoing ImmuneRACE study (first 160 participants) and from roughly 1,300 subjects provided by 6 global collaborators. The material from the prospective study consisted of cDNA or gDNA derived from T cells, B-cell-depleted T cells, or PBMCs. The repertoires were made available in a free public database intended to serve as a resource for research on the immune response to SARS-CoV-2. Deeply sampled blood TCRbeta repertoires from subjects exposed to, actively infected with, or recovered from COVID-19 were included in the dataset. Where available, HLA class I and class II types were taken from metadata supplied by the sample provider and were not determined by assay-based typing.

TCRbeta CDR3 regions were amplified from genomic DNA by means of the immunoSEQ Assay, a bias-controlled multiplex PCR. For the original study's pipeline: Within the assay, amplification of reference gene primers was used to estimate how many nucleated cells each sample contained. To quantify the absolute abundance of each unique TCRbeta CDR3 rearrangement, sequence reads were collapsed and filtered. For each sample, productive Simpson clonality was calculated as the square root of Simpson's diversity index over productive rearrangements. Entries here come from immuneACCESS through TCRdb and include only in-frame sequences with V and J called. Some clones fail to appear in such tables; in the studies checked, an unresolved V gene covers under half of the shortfall, and the cause of the remainder is unknown. V and J calls and clone size are those listed in that table; D and trimming were worked out from the DNA. In all, the sample holds around 30,000 clones, and over 75% of those were seen once. Roughly 8% of the sample goes to the ten largest clones.

The investigation overall reported the following: The quantity of clinical and demographic metadata differed by source and by participant and was supplied without curation.

The TCR originated in a woman in her 70s with active or convalescent COVID-19. The specimen was peripheral blood. In this chain, TRBV24-1 is recombined with TRBJ2-7; 8 bases in between match TRBD1. The DNA sequence reads TGTGCCACCAGGAAGCAACAGGGGGGCGAGCAGTACTTC. This is translated as CATRKQQGGEQYF.